This entry lists 4 T cell receptor beta chains sequenced from one sample in a study of blood T cells in healthy people across ages. A J-beta primer mix and a sample-barcoded 5' primer were used in a second PCR of about 7 to 12 cycles. TCRdb itself ran the 5' RACE reads through MiXCR, one entry per CDR3 protein. The sample lists approximately 960,000 distinct CDR3 sequences; 25% to 30% were seen once. These data were likewise used in another study, on T cells of mothers and their children.

Material for sequencing was blood. These receptors all stem from a woman in her forties in good health.

In its sample, this clonotype was seen a few times. V and J are TRBV5-1 and TRBJ1-2, with D perhaps matching TRBD1 (6 bases). Trimming stripped 6 bases from V and 2 bases from J, with 17 bases between. The germline gives CDR1 SGHRS, CDR2 YFSETQ. The CDR3 contains 15 residues. Here the CDR3 reads CASTASGDYNYGYTF. CDR3 DNA: TGCGCCAGCACCGCTTCAGGGGACTACAACTATGGCTACACCTTC.

This clonotype was observed a few times. The CDR3 sequence: CASGSAYEQFF. The CDR3 DNA follows: TGTGCTAGTGGTTCCGCGTATGAGCAGTTCTTC. The rearrangement joins TRBV12-5 to TRBJ2-1, with unresolved D. The CDR3 runs 11 residues. Trimming took off 4 bases at V and 8 bases at J, with 6 bases between the two ends. The germline CDR1 and CDR2 sequences are LGHNT and FRNRAP.

The V call is TRBV7-2, the J call TRBJ1-1; weak D call: TRBD1 (5 bases). With 4 bases removed from V and 7 bases from J, the gap between germline ends came to 19 bases. The germline gives CDR1 SGHTA, CDR2 FQGNSA. The CDR3 length is 15 residues. CDR3 sequence (DNA): TGTGCCAGCAGCTACCTTGGACACCCATGGGGTGAAGCTTTCTTT. Protein product: CASSYLGHPWGEAFF.

This clonotype was detected a few times. This sequence joins TRBV28 and TRBJ1-6; D unresolved. The CDR3 spans 14 residues. CDR1 and CDR2 from the germline V gene are MDHEN and SYDVKM. V was cut by 6 bases and J by 10 bases, with 16 bases left in between. CDR3 sequence: CASSPGRVGSPLHF. For the CDR3, the DNA is TGTGCCAGCAGCCCCGGGAGGGTCGGGTCACCCCTCCACTTT.